Shown below are 23 T cell receptor beta chains from a single sample sequenced in a study of T cells in Graves' hyperthyroidism and ophthalmopathy. What was amplified from RNA transcripts were TCR beta CDR3 regions. HTBI primers were used for first-round RT-PCR of the TCR CDR3. A single record per CDR3 protein comes from TCRdb applying MiXCR to the multiplex PCR reads. This table has about 570,000 distinct CDR3 sequences, about half appearing once. The sequenced sample consisted of peripheral blood or thyroid tissue (not recorded which). The receptors were sampled from an adult woman with Graves' disease, either hyperthyroidism or ophthalmopathy (not recorded which).

V usage is TRBV7-2 and J usage is TRBJ2-7; tentative D call: TRBD1 (7 bases). CDR1 is SGHTA and CDR2 is FQGNSA in the germline V gene. The CDR3 consists of 12 residues. The V gene lost 7 bases and the J gene lost 7 bases, with 14 bases spanning the gap. The CDR3 loop is CASMEGAEEQYF. For the CDR3, the DNA is TGTGCCAGCATGGAGGGGGCGGAGGAGCAGTACTTC.

This clonotype was detected ten times or more. The rearrangement links TRBV15 to TRBJ1-2, with a weak D call TRBD1 (5 bases). CDR3 length equals 17 residues. V lost 1 base, J lost 0 bases, and 15 bases lay in between. Germline CDR1 LNHNV, CDR2 YYDKDF (reference sequence). The CDR3 spells CATSRVPRGGANYGYTF. As DNA, the CDR3 is TGTGCCACCAGCAGAGTGCCCCGCGGGGGAGCTAACTATGGCTACACCTTC.

In its sample, this clonotype was seen many times. The chain couples TRBV7-2 to TRBJ1-5; D unclear. The CDR3 sequence is 12 residues long. Germline V gene lookup returns CDR1 SGHTA and CDR2 FQGNSA. V lost 5 bases, J lost 6 bases, and 8 bases lay in between. This CDR3 reads CASSQAGQPQHF. The CDR3 DNA reads TGTGCCAGCAGCCAAGCAGGTCAGCCCCAGCATTTT.

This chain connects TRBV29-1 to TRBJ2-7; 8 bases line up with TRBD1. Germline CDR1 is SQVTM and CDR2 is ANQGSEA. The CDR3 length is 14 residues. The J segment lost 4 bases and the V segment lost 4 bases, leaving 9 bases of the junction unmatched. The CDR3, as DNA: TGCAGCGTTGGTATGGCGGACAGGGCATACGAGCAGTACTTC. This codes for CSVGMADRAYEQYF.

The chain links TRBV27 to TRBJ1-6; D is perhaps TRBD1 (6 bases). The CDR3 is made up of 14 amino acids. The V and J ends lost 6 bases and 7 bases respectively, with 13 bases between them. Germline CDR1 reads MNHEY; CDR2 reads SMNVEV (reference sequence). The CDR3 region is CASRGDKANSPLHF. CDR3 coding DNA: TGTGCCAGCAGAGGGGACAAGGCGAATTCACCCCTCCACTTT.

This clonotype showed up many times. The V gene is TRBV19, the J gene TRBJ1-6; 7 bases agree with TRBD1. The ends lost 8 bases at V and 9 bases at J; junction bases unmatched: 4. CDR3 length: 12 residues. Germline V CDR1 and CDR2: LNHDA, SQIVND (reference sequence). CDR3 in amino acids: CASDRDRSPLHF. The CDR3 DNA reads as TGTGCCAGTGACAGGGACCGTTCACCCCTCCACTTT. The full variable domain, its missing parts supplied by reference TRBV19 and TRBJ1-6, is DGGITQSPKYLFRKEGQNVTLSCEQNLNHDAMYWYRQDPGQGLRLIYYSQIVNDFQKGDIAEGYSVSREKKESFPLTVTSAQKNPTAFYLCASDRDRSPLHFGNGTRLTVT.

Comments on this clonotype: Being one base from a much bigger clone, this may be a read error. V gene TRBV12-3 or TRBV12-4 combines with J gene TRBJ1-5; D might be TRBD1 (5 bases). The CDR3 contains 12 residues. V was shortened by 9 bases and J by 3 bases, with 9 bases between the two germline ends. CDR3 amino acids: CARQGFNQPQHF. Written as DNA, the CDR3 is TGTGCCAGGCAGGGCTTCAATCAGCCCCAGCATTTT.

This chain links TRBV2 with TRBJ2-1; the match to TRBD2 covers 11 bases. The germline CDR1 and CDR2 sequences are SNHLY and FYNNEI. V lost 6 bases, J lost 2 bases, and 6 bases stayed unmatched. The CDR3 extends over 16 amino acids. The CDR3 region is CASRGKGLAAYNEQFF. For the CDR3, the DNA is TGTGCCAGCAGAGGGAAGGGACTAGCGGCCTACAATGAGCAGTTCTTC. Together with reference TRBV2 and TRBJ2-1, the CDR3 gives the full variable domain: EPEVTQTPSHQVTQMGQEVILRCVPISNHLYFYWYRQILGQKVEFLVSFYNNEISEKSEIFDDQFSVERPDGSNFTLKIRSTKLEDSAMYFCASRGKGLAAYNEQFFGPGTRLTVL.

This clonotype was recorded many times. The genes are TRBV20-1 and TRBJ2-7, with a weak D call TRBD1 (6 bases). V was cut by 3 bases and J by 7 bases, with 13 bases left in between. Per germline, CDR1 DFQATT and CDR2 SNEGSKA (reference sequence). This CDR3 region has 12 residues. DNA of the CDR3: TGCAGTGCTAGTGTGGGGGCGCTGGAGCAGTACTTC. This gives the protein CSASVGALEQYF.

This clonotype occurred once. The chain recombines TRBV2 with TRBJ2-5; 10 bases align to TRBD2. The CDR3 loop spans 15 amino acids. CDR1 and CDR2 from the germline V gene are SNHLY and FYNNEI. V lost 3 bases and J lost 5; bases outside the gene matches: 6. The CDR3 loop reads CASSEVAGGLETQYF. In DNA, the CDR3 is TGTGCCAGCAGTGAGGTAGCGGGAGGTCTTGAGACCCAGTACTTC.

For this clonotype: A much larger clone differs by one base, so this may be a read error. V is TRBV9 and J is TRBJ2-7, with D tentatively TRBD1 or TRBD2 (5 bases each). This CDR3 is 13 amino acids long. Per germline, CDR1 SGDLS and CDR2 YYNGEE. The V end lost 7 bases, the J end lost 6 bases, and 17 bases lay between the germline ends. Here the CDR3 DNA reads TGTGCCAGCTCAGTCGGGACCGCCTGCGAGCAGTACTTC. Translating gives CASSVGTACEQYF.

This clonotype was seen repeatedly, ten times or more. V usage is TRBV5-1 and J usage is TRBJ2-7; TRBD2 matches at 10 bases. The V segment lost 0 bases and the J segment 5 bases; nucleotides outside the gene matches: 2. This CDR3 is 14 amino acids long. Germline values: CDR1 SGHRS, CDR2 YFSETQ. The CDR3 DNA sequence: TGCGCCAGCAGCTTGGTTGGGACTAGCGACGAGCAGTACTTC. This translates into CASSLVGTSDEQYF.

V is TRBV5-1 and J is TRBJ2-7; D unresolved. From germline, CDR1 is SGHRS and CDR2 YFSETQ. Trimming took off 0 bases at V and 2 bases at J, with 9 bases between the two ends. The length of the CDR3 is 14 residues. The CDR3 DNA follows: TGCGCCAGCAGCTTGGAAGTGGTCGCCTACGAGCAGTACTTC. The encoded protein is CASSLEVVAYEQYF.

As DNA, the CDR3 is TGTGCCAGCAGTGACCCGACTAAAGGGGGTACTGAAGCTTTCTTT. This codes for CASSDPTKGGTEAFF. The V and J genes are TRBV25-1 and TRBJ1-1, with D maybe TRBD1 (6 bases). The CDR3 runs to 15 residues. V gave up 3 bases and J gave up 5 bases, with 16 bases separating them. CDR1 is MGHDK, CDR2 SYGVNS, per germline. Full variable domain (rest looked up from reference TRBV25-1 and TRBJ1-1): EADIYQTPRYLVIGTGKKITLECSQTMGHDKMYWYQQDPGMELHLIHYSYGVNSTEKGDLSSESTVSRIRTEHFPLTLESARPSHTSQYLCASSDPTKGGTEAFFGQGTRLTVV.

The chain is built from TRBV6-5 and TRBJ1-1; D gene uncertain. Per germline, CDR1 MNHEY and CDR2 SVGAGI. The CDR3 loop spans 13 amino acids. The V end lost 3 bases, the J end lost 6 bases, and 11 bases lay between the germline ends. In DNA, the CDR3 is TGTGCCAGCAGTTATGGGGATTGGGCTGAAGCTTTCTTT. Translating gives CASSYGDWAEAFF.

The chain recombines TRBV2 with TRBJ1-5; 7 bases are a match to TRBD1. V shed 6 bases and J 5 bases; nucleotides not matched to a gene: 13. The CDR3 runs 16 residues. CDR1 is SNHLY, CDR2 FYNNEI, per germline. The CDR3 sequence: CASSHSQDRPDQPQHF. The CDR3 DNA reads as TGTGCCAGCAGCCATTCACAGGACAGGCCTGATCAGCCCCAGCATTTT.

The V gene is TRBV10-3, the J gene TRBJ2-1, with D unclear. This CDR3 spans 15 amino acids. V was pared by 0 bases and J by 8 bases, with 14 bases between. Germline loops: CDR1 ENHRY, CDR2 SYGVKD. DNA of the CDR3: TGTGCCATCAGTGAGTCCCCGGCACCCTGGGATGAGCAGTTCTTC. This encodes CAISESPAPWDEQFF.

The chain employs TRBV10-2 and TRBJ2-7; D is uncertain. In germline, CDR1 is WSHSY, CDR2 SAAADI. V dropped 5 bases and J dropped 7 bases, with 18 bases sitting between them. This CDR3 comprises 14 residues. The CDR3: CASSRSPLFREQYF. As DNA, the CDR3 is TGCGCCAGCAGTCGGTCACCATTATTCAGAGAGCAGTACTTC.

This clonotype has at least ten counts. V gene TRBV20-1 combines with J gene TRBJ1-4; D might be TRBD1 (5 bases). The CDR3 consists of 16 residues. Between the trimmed V and J ends, which lost 0 bases and 0 bases, there was a span of 11 bases. Germline lookup yields CDR1 DFQATT and CDR2 SNEGSKA (reference sequence). In DNA, the CDR3 is TGCAGTGCTAGAGATATCGGGGCTACAACTAATGAAAAACTGTTTTTT. Its translation: CSARDIGATTNEKLFF.

Comment on this clonotype: Without the conserved terminal phenylalanine or tryptophan, this CDR3 likely stems from a read error. Because the CDR3's place on the DNA is in doubt, the DNA is left out and the CDR3 is given as listed by TCRdb. The chain uses TRBV7-2 and TRBJ1-2. Termini included, the CDR3 measures 10 amino acids. Per the germline V gene, CDR1 is SGHTA and CDR2 is FQGNSA. CDR3 region: CASSLGVVSY.

The rearrangement joins TRBV5-5 to TRBJ1-5, with TRBD1 as a possible D gene (5 bases). Trimming pared 3 bases from V and 9 bases from J, leaving 10 bases between. CDR3 length: 12 amino acids. From germline, CDR1 is SGHKS and CDR2 YYEKEE (reference sequence). DNA of the CDR3: TGTGCCAGCAGCTACGGGGGGTCGCCCCAGCATTTT. Its translation is CASSYGGSPQHF.

The genes are TRBV5-1 and TRBJ1-2; a possible D gene is TRBD1 (6 bases). In germline, CDR1 is SGHRS, CDR2 YFSETQ. V was shortened by 4 bases and J by 7 bases, with 17 bases between the two germline ends. This CDR3 is 14 amino acids long. This chain's CDR3 is CASSPDAGAGGYTF. Written as DNA, the CDR3 is TGCGCCAGCAGCCCGGACGCGGGGGCTGGTGGCTACACCTTC.

This clonotype was observed once. Its ends do not fully match the called genes, so a read error is possible. This chain joins TRBV29-1 and TRBJ2-7; TRBD2 might be the D (5 bases). This CDR3 contains 12 residues. Germline CDR1 and CDR2: SQVTM and ANQGSEA. This CDR3 is CSVGSGSYGQYF. CDR3 bases: TGCAGCGTTGGAAGCGGCTCCTACGGGCAGTACTTC.